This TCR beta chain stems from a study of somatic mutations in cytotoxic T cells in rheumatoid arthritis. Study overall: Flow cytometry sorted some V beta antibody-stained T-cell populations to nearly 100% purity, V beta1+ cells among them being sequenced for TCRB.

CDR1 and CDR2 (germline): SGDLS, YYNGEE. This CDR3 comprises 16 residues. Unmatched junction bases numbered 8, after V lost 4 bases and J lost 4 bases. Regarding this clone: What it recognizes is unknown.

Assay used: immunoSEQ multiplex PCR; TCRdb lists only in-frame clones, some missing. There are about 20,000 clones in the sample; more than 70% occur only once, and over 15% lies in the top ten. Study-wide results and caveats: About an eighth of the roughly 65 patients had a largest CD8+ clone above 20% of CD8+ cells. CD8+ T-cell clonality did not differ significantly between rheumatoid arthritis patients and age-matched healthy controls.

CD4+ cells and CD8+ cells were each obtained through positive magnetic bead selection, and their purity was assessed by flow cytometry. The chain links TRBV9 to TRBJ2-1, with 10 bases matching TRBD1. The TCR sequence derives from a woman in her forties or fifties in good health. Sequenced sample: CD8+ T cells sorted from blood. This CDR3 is CASSPRDRGAYNEQFF. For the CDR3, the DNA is TGTGCCAGCAGCCCCCGGGACAGGGGTGCTTACAATGAGCAGTTCTTC.